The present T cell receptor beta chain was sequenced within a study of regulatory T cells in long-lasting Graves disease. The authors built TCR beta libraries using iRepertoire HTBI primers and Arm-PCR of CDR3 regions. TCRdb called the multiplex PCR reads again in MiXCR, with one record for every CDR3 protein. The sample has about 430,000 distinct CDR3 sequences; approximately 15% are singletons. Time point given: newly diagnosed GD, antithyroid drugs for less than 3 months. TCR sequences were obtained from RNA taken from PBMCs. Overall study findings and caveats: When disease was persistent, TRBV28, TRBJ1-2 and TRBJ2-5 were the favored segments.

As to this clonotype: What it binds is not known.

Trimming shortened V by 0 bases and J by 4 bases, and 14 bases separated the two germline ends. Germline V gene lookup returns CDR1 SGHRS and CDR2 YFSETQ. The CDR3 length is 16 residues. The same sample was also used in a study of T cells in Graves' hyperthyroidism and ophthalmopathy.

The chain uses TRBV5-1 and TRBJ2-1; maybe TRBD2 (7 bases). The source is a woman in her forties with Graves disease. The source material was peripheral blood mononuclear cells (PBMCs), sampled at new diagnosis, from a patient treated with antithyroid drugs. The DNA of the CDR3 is TGCGCCAGCAGCTTGGTAGGGGGGGAGAATTACAATGAGCAGTTCTTC. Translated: CASSLVGGENYNEQFF.